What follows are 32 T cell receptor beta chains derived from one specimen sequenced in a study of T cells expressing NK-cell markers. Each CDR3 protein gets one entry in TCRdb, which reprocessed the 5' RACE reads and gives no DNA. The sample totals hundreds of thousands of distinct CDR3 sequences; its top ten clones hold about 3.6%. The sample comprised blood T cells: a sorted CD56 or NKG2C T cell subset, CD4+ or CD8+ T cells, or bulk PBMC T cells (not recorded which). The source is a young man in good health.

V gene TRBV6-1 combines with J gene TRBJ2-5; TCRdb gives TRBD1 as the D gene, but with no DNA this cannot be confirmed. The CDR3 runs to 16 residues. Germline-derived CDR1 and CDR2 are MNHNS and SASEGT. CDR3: CASSDWQVGGEETQYF.

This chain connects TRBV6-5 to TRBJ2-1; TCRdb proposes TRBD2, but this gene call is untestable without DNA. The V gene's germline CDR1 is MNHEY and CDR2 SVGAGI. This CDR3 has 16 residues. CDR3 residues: CASSYDLAGAYNEQFF.

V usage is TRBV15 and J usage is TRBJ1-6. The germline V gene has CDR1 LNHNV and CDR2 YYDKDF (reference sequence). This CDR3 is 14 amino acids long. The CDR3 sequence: CATSVREGNSPLHF.

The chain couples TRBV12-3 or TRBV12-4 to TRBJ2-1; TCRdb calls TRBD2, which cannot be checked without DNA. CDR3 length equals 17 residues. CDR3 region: CASSLSGLAYSYNEQFF.

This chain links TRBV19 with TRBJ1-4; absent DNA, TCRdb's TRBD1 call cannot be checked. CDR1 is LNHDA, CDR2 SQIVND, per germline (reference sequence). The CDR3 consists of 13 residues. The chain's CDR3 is CASSTLGDEKLFF.

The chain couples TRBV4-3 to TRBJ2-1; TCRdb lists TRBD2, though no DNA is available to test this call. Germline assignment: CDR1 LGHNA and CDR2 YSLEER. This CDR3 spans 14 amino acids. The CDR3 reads CASSPRDFGDEQFF.

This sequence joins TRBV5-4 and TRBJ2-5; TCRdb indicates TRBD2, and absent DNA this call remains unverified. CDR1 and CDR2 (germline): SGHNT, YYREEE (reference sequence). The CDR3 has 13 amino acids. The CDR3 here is CASRSGSQETQYF.

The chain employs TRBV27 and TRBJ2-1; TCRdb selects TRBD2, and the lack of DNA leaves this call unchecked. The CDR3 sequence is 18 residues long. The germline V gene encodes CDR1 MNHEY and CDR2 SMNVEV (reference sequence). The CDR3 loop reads CASSSLVTRPISYNEQFF.

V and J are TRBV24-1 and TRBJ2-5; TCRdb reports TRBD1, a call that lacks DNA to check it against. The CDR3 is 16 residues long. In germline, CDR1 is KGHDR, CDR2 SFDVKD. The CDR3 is CATSPTPGQSQETQYF.

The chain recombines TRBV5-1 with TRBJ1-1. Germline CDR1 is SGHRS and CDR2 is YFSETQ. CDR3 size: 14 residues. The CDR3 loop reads CASSFSSTNTEAFF.

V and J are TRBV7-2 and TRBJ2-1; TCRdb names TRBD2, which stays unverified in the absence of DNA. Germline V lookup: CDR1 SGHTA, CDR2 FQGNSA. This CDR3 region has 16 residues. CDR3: CASSSIPGLAHLEQFF.

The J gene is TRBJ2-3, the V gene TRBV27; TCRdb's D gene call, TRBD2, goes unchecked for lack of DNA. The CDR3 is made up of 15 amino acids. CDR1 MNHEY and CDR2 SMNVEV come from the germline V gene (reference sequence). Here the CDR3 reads CASSQGLAGSDTQYF.

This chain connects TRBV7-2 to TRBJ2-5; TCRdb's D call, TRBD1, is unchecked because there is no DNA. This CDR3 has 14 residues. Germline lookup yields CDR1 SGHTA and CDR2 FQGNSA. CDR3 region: CASSPRQGTETQYF.

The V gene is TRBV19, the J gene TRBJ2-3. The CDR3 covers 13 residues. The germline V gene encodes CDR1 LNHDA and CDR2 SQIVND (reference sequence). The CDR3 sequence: CASTVANTDTQYF.

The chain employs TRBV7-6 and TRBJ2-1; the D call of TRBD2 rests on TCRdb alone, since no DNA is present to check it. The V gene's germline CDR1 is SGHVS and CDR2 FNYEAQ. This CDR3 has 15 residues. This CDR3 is CASSSTSGSDNEQFF.

The CDR3 loop is CASSRREDHNEKLFF. The chain carries TRBV7-8 and TRBJ1-4. Per germline, CDR1 SGHVS and CDR2 FQNEAQ. The CDR3 extends over 15 amino acids.

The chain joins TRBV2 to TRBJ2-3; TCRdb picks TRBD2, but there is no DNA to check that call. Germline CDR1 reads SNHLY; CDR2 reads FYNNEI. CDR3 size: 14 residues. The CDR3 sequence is CASSDPGLRDTQYF.

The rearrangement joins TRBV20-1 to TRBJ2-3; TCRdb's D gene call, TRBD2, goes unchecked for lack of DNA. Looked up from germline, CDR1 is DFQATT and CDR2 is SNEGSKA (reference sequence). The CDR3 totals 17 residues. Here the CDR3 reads CSARATSGRGRADTQYF.

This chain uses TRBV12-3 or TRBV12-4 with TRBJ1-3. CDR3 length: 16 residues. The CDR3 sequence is CASSLARVRSGNTIYF.

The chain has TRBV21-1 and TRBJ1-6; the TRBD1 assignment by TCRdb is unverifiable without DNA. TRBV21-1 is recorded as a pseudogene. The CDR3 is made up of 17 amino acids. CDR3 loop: CASSKKEAGGRSSPLHF.

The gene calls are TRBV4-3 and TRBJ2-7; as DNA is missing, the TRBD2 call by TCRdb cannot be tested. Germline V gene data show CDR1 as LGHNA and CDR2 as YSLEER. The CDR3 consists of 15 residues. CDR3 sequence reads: CASSQEGDPAYEQYF.

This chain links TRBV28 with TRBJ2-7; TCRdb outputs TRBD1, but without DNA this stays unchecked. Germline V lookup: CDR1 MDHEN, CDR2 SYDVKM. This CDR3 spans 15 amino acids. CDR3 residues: CASSSYRGSSYEQYF.

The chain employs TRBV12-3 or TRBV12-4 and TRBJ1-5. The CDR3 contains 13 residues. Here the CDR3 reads CASSADERQPQHF.

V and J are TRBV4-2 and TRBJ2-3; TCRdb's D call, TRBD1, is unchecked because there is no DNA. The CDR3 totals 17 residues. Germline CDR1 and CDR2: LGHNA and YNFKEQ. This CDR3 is CASSQEDRGGLTDTQYF.

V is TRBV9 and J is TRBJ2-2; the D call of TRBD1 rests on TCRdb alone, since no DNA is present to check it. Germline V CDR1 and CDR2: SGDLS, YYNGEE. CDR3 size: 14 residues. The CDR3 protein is CASSPTGEIGELFF. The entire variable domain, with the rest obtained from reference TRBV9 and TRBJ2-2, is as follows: DSGVTQTPKHLITATGQRVTLRCSPRSGDLSVYWYQQSLDQGLQFLIQYYNGEERAKGNILERFSAQQFPDLHSELNLSSLELGDSALYFCASSPTGEIGELFFGEGSRLTVL.

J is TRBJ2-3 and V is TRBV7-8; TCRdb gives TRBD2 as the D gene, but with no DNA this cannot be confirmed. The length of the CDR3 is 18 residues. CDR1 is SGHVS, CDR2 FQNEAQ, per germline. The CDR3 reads CASSLATFGSSGSYTQYF.

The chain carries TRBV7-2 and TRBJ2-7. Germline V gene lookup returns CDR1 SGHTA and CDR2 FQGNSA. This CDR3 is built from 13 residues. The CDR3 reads CASTHQISYEQYF.

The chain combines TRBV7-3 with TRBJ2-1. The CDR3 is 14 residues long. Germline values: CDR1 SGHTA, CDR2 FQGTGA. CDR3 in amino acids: CASSDGLVGNEQFF.

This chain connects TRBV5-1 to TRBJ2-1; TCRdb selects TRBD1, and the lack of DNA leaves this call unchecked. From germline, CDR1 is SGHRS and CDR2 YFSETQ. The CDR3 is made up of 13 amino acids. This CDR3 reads CASSLKTGDEQFF.

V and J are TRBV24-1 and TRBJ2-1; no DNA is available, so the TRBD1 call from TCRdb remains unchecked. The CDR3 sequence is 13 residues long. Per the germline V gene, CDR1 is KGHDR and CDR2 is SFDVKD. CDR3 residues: CATSDSQGPWQFF.

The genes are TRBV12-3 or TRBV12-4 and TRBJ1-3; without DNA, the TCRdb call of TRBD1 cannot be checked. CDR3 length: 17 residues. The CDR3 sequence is CASSSTWTAYSGNTIYF.

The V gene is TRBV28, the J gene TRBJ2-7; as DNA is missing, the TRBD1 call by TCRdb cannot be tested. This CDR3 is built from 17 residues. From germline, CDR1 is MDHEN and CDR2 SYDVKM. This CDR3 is CASSLSLRDRVPYEQYF.